A selection of T cell receptor beta chains follows, all from one sample in a study of shared clonotypes between healthy human individuals. The table came from immunoSEQ multiplex PCR; TCRdb's copy has only in-frame clones and leaves some out. The sample records 1.5 million to 2.5 million clones, roughly 94% being singletons. The sample taken for sequencing was naive CD8+ T cells sorted from blood. These TCRs come from a man younger than 35 in good health. CDR3s include the opening cysteine and the closing phenylalanine or tryptophan. A D gene is named only where the DNA matches it firmly. Some rows mark clone size as missing; the rest say once, few, many or name a class of expanded clone.

j_call d_call clone_size v_call cdr3_nt cdr3_aa
TRBJ1-4 - once TRBV4-1 TGCGCCAGCAGCCCCGACACAACTAATGAAAAACTGTTTTTT CASSPDTTNEKLFF
TRBJ2-5 - - TRBV6-1 TGTGCCAGCAGTGAAAATAAGGGGGGAAGGAATCGAGAGACCCAGTACTTC CASSENKGGRNRETQYF
TRBJ2-7 TRBD2 - TRBV5-1 TGCGCCAGCAGCTCGCTAGCGGGAGGTCTCTACGAGCAGTACTTC CASSSLAGGLYEQYF
TRBJ1-1 - - TRBV2 TGTGCCAGCATTCTCACACCCGGGGGGCGTAGTACTGAAGCTTTCTTT CASILTPGGRSTEAFF
TRBJ1-5 - once TRBV7-9 TGTGCCAGCAGCGACAGAGACCAGCCCCAGCATTTT CASSDRDQPQHF
TRBJ2-1 TRBD2 - TRBV5-4 TGTGCCAGCAGCCGGACTAGCGGGGGGTCCTACAATGAGCAGTTCTTC CASSRTSGGSYNEQFF
TRBJ2-7 - - TRBV6-5 TGTGCCAGCAGTTACTCGAGTGGAGGCTACGAGCAGTACTTC CASSYSSGGYEQYF
TRBJ1-1 - - TRBV11-2 TGTGCCAGCAGCTTAGATCTCGAGGGGACGAACACTGAAGCTTTCTTT CASSLDLEGTNTEAFF
TRBJ2-7 TRBD2 - TRBV30 TGTGCCTGGAGCATGGGACTAGCGGCCTACGAGCAGTACTTC CAWSMGLAAYEQYF
TRBJ1-2 - - TRBV13 TGTGCCAGCAGCTTAGAGGGGAGCACTAACTATGGCTACACCTTC CASSLEGSTNYGYTF
TRBJ1-1 TRBD1 - TRBV10-2 TGCGCCAGCAGTGCGTCGGGACAGGGCTACACTGAAGCTTTCTTT CASSASGQGYTEAFF
TRBJ2-2 - - TRBV12-5 TGTGCTAGTGGTCTTCTTCAGGGGGAGGCCGGGGAGCTGTTTTTT CASGLLQGEAGELFF
TRBJ2-1 - once TRBV7-9 TGTGCCAGCAGCTTAGGGCCGACTAGTCATGAGCAGTTCTTC CASSLGPTSHEQFF
TRBJ2-6 TRBD1 - TRBV7-9 TGTGCCAGCAGCTCATGGACAGGGAGCTCTGGGGCCAACGTCCTGACTTTC CASSSWTGSSGANVLTF
TRBJ2-7 - - TRBV10-2 TGCGCCAGCAACCCGTCAGACGGCGAGCAGTACTTC CASNPSDGEQYF
TRBJ1-6 - - TRBV6-1 TGTGCCCCCCCAGTCCCGGTAAGGGACTATTCACCCCTCCACTTT CAPPVPVRDYSPLHF
TRBJ2-1 - - TRBV7-2 TGTGCCAGCAGCCCTAGAGCTTTGGAGCAGTTCTTC CASSPRALEQFF
TRBJ1-4 TRBD1 - TRBV27 TGTGCCAGCAGTCTCCTCGGACAGGGGGCTGGTTTTAATGAAAAACTGTTTTTT CASSLLGQGAGFNEKLFF
TRBJ2-3 - - TRBV7-7 TGTGCTAGCAGCCAGGGCTCGGGCACAGATACGCAGTATTTT CASSQGSGTDTQYF
TRBJ1-1 - - TRBV19 TGTGCCAGTAGTATATCCGTAAACACTGAAGCTTTCTTT CASSISVNTEAFF
TRBJ2-7 TRBD2 - TRBV4-1 TGCGCCAGCAGCCGGAACAAGCGGGGTGACGAGCAGTACTTC CASSRNKRGDEQYF
TRBJ1-5 TRBD1 - TRBV27 TGTGCCAGCAGTTCGGGACAGCTGAGTCAGCCCCAGCATTTT CASSSGQLSQPQHF
TRBJ1-6 TRBD1 - TRBV5-1 TGCGCCAGCAGCACTGGACAGGGGATCAATAATTCACCCCTCCACTTT CASSTGQGINNSPLHF
TRBJ2-1 TRBD1 - TRBV11-2 TGTGCCAGCAGGACAGGGGGCAATGAGCAGTTCTTC CASRTGGNEQFF
TRBJ2-1 - - TRBV30 TGTGCCTGGGGGGCGGAGGGAATGACCTACAATGAGCAGTTCTTC CAWGAEGMTYNEQFF
TRBJ2-7 - - TRBV11-2 TGTGCCAGCAGCTTAGTTGAGGGGGTCGAGCAGTACTTC CASSLVEGVEQYF
TRBJ2-5 - - TRBV28 TGTGCCAGCAGTTTATGGGTGGGCCTGACGAAAGAGACCCAGTACTTC CASSLWVGLTKETQYF
TRBJ1-5 - - TRBV7-8 TGTGCCAGCAGCTCCGGGGGTTTCAATCAGCCCCAGCATTTT CASSSGGFNQPQHF
TRBJ2-7 - - TRBV28 TGTGCCAGCAGCGAACCAGGGATCTACGAGCAGTACTTC CASSEPGIYEQYF
TRBJ2-3 - - TRBV7-6 TGTGCCAGCAGCCCTGCCCGGGACATCCTGGTCGATACGCAGTATTTT CASSPARDILVDTQYF
TRBJ2-1 TRBD1 - TRBV7-9 TGTGCCAGCAGCTTCGGACAGGGCCACTACAATGAGCAGTTCTTC CASSFGQGHYNEQFF
TRBJ1-1 - - TRBV7-9 TGTGCCAGCAGCTCCCCCGAGTTTGAAGCTTTCTTT CASSSPEFEAFF
TRBJ2-7 - - TRBV6-5 TGTGCCAGCAGACCTTCGACAGGTCAGCCCTACGAGCAGTACTTC CASRPSTGQPYEQYF
TRBJ1-1 - - TRBV15 TGTGCCACCAGCAGAGTGATGGAGATCTCTGGAGCTTTCTTT CATSRVMEISGAFF
TRBJ1-4 - - TRBV7-9 TGTGCCAGCAGCCTTCCCGGGACGGGGGATTATGAAAAACTGTTTTTT CASSLPGTGDYEKLFF
TRBJ2-7 TRBD2 - TRBV13 TGTGCCAGCAGCTTAGGGACTAGCGGGGGATACGAGCAGTACTTC CASSLGTSGGYEQYF
TRBJ1-5 - - TRBV6-6 TGTGCCAGCAGTTACCTGCAGGAGATCAATCAGCCCCAGCATTTT CASSYLQEINQPQHF
TRBJ2-1 TRBD2 - TRBV2 TGTGCCAGCAGTGGTCGGGGGGGACACAATGAGCAGTTCTTC CASSGRGGHNEQFF
TRBJ1-2 TRBD1 - TRBV6-1 TGTGCCAGCAGTGTGGTACAGGGGGCATTAGTGTATGGCTACACCTTC CASSVVQGALVYGYTF
TRBJ2-7 TRBD1 - TRBV4-3 TGCGCCAGCAGCCAGGGCCGGGACAGCTCCTACGAGCAGTACTTC CASSQGRDSSYEQYF
TRBJ2-1 - - TRBV27 TGTGCCAGCAGGGTCGACTGGTACAATGAGCAGTTCTTC CASRVDWYNEQFF
TRBJ2-2 - once TRBV13 TGTGCCAGCAGCTTAGAGGGCGGGGTGAACACCGGGGAGCTGTTTTTT CASSLEGGVNTGELFF
TRBJ1-1 - - TRBV30 TGTGCCTGGAGTTTCAAGGGTGCAGGGTACACTGAAGCTTTCTTT CAWSFKGAGYTEAFF
TRBJ2-1 - - TRBV2 TGTGCCAGCAGTGAAACGGACCCGACCTACAATGAGCAGTTCTTC CASSETDPTYNEQFF
TRBJ2-7 TRBD1 - TRBV5-6 TGTGCCAGCAGCTTCGGGACAGGACAGCAGTACTTC CASSFGTGQQYF
TRBJ2-4 - - TRBV6-5 TGTGCCAGCAGTTACGGTCCCCAGGGTACTAGAGACATTCAGTACTTC CASSYGPQGTRDIQYF
TRBJ1-2 - - TRBV27 TGTGCCAGCAGTTTAGGGGGGACGGGACGATATGGCTACACCTTC CASSLGGTGRYGYTF
TRBJ2-5 TRBD2 - TRBV7-6 TGTGCCAGCAGGAACCCTAGCGGGGGTTTTGAGACCCAGTACTTC CASRNPSGGFETQYF
TRBJ2-1 - - TRBV6-5 TGTGCCAGCAGTTATTTAGCGTCGAGCTCCTACAATGAGCAGTTCTTC CASSYLASSSYNEQFF
TRBJ1-2 - - TRBV19 TGTGCCAGCGGGCCATCTAACTATGGCTACACCTTC CASGPSNYGYTF
TRBJ2-7 - - TRBV4-1 TGCGCCAGCAGCCAAGTGCCCGGGGAAGACGAGCAGTACTTC CASSQVPGEDEQYF
TRBJ1-5 TRBD1 - TRBV5-6 TGTGCCAGCAGCGACCGGGACAGGACTACGGGGCCCCAGCATTTT CASSDRDRTTGPQHF
TRBJ1-1 TRBD1 - TRBV6-5 TGTGCCAGCAGTTACAAGTCGGGACAGGGTATTGAAGCTTTCTTT CASSYKSGQGIEAFF
TRBJ2-5 - - TRBV15 TGTGCCACCAGCAGAGCGATCTTAGAGACCCAGTACTTC CATSRAILETQYF
TRBJ2-7 - - TRBV29-1 TGCAGCGTGGCCGGGACCGCTACCTACGAGCAGTACTTC CSVAGTATYEQYF
TRBJ2-5 TRBD2 - TRBV6-5 TGTGCCAGCAGTTATGGGGGGGAGCCCCAGTACTTC CASSYGGEPQYF
TRBJ1-1 - - TRBV13 TGTGCCAGCAGCCCCCGGATGAGTGATTTCTTT CASSPRMSDFF